The rows below give T cell receptor beta chains drawn from one sample of a study of blood T cell repertoires in COVID-19. Clones were read by immunoSEQ multiplex PCR, and TCRdb kept only the in-frame ones, dropping some. Of about 250,000 clones in the sample, around 80% were seen once. Sequenced input: peripheral blood. Receptors originate from a man aged 35-49 years with active or convalescent COVID-19. Both conserved end residues are part of each CDR3. A D gene is named only where the DNA matches it firmly. A clone size is listed for some rows: how often the clone was seen (once, few, many), or a class if it is expanded.

d_call	j_call	v_call	clone_size	cdr3_aa	cdr3_nt
TRBD2	TRBJ2-7	TRBV28	NA	CASWSQAGADEQYF	TGTGCCAGCTGGTCCCAAGCGGGAGCGGACGAGCAGTACTTC
TRBD1	TRBJ1-5	TRBV30	NA	CAWSYGQGSQPQHF	TGTGCCTGGAGTTATGGACAGGGTAGTCAGCCCCAGCATTTT
NA	TRBJ2-7	TRBV19	NA	CASSLTDNSYEQYF	TGTGCCAGTAGTCTGACGGACAATTCCTACGAGCAGTACTTC
NA	TRBJ2-1	TRBV19	NA	CASSIVYRSAYNEQFF	TGTGCCAGTAGTATAGTTTACCGGTCCGCCTACAATGAGCAGTTCTTC
TRBD2	TRBJ2-2	TRBV7-8	NA	CASSRMGLAGVYTGELFF	TGTGCCAGCAGCCGCATGGGACTAGCGGGAGTGTACACCGGGGAGCTGTTTTTT
TRBD1	TRBJ2-1	TRBV12-3/TRBV12-4	NA	CAIGRVQGVSKIF	TGTGCCATCGGCCGGGTCCAGGGGGTTAGCAAGATCTTC
NA	TRBJ1-2	TRBV5-1	once	CASTDSNYGYTF	TGCGCCAGTACGGACAGTAACTATGGCTACACCTTC
NA	TRBJ1-1	TRBV7-9	NA	CASSVRDKLFMNTEAFF	TGTGCCAGCAGCGTCCGGGACAAGCTCTTCATGAACACTGAAGCTTTCTTT
NA	TRBJ1-3	TRBV9	NA	CASSPTGGRGNTIYF	TGTGCCAGCAGCCCGACGGGGGGACGGGGAAACACCATATATTTT
NA	TRBJ2-3	TRBV21-1	NA	CASSKVLAGGQSTDTQYF	TGTGCCAGCAGCAAAGTACTAGCGGGGGGGCAATCGACAGATACGCAGTATTTT
TRBD1	TRBJ1-2	TRBV10-3	NA	CAISEAGTGIFYGYTF	TGTGCCATCAGTGAGGCCGGGACAGGGATTTTCTATGGCTACACCTTC
NA	TRBJ1-4	TRBV19	once	CASRAEKLFF	TGTGCCAGTAGGGCTGAAAAACTGTTTTTT
TRBD2	TRBJ2-1	TRBV11-3	NA	CASSSLAGGLYNEQFF	TGTGCCAGCAGCTCACTAGCGGGGGGGCTCTACAATGAGCAGTTCTTC
NA	TRBJ2-7	TRBV6-2/TRBV6-3	NA	CASSASETGGYEQYF	TGTGCCAGCAGTGCCTCCGAGACAGGAGGCTACGAGCAGTACTTC
NA	TRBJ2-3	TRBV30	NA	CAWSPGPDTQYF	TGTGCCTGGAGTCCTGGCCCAGATACGCAGTATTTT
NA	TRBJ1-3	TRBV10-3	NA	CAISERGGAGNTIYF	TGTGCCATCAGTGAGAGAGGGGGAGCTGGAAACACCATATATTTT
NA	TRBJ2-1	TRBV4-1	NA	CASSQDLGATSYNEQFF	TGCGCCAGCAGCCAAGATTTGGGGGCCACGTCCTACAATGAGCAGTTCTTC
TRBD1	TRBJ1-1	TRBV18	NA	CASGQGSTEAFF	TGTGCCAGTGGACAGGGATCCACTGAAGCTTTCTTT
NA	TRBJ1-4	TRBV2	NA	CATYGQRNEKLFF	TGTGCCACCTATGGACAGAGGAATGAAAAACTGTTTTTT
NA	TRBJ1-3	TRBV11-2	NA	CASSFTGSGNTIYF	TGTGCCAGCAGCTTCACAGGTTCTGGAAACACCATATATTTT
NA	TRBJ1-3	TRBV4-2	NA	CASSQDRGSSSGNTIYF	TGTGCCAGCAGCCAAGATAGGGGTTCGAGCTCTGGAAACACCATATATTTT
TRBD2	TRBJ2-3	TRBV11-2	NA	CASSPGLASTQYF	TGTGCCAGCAGTCCCGGACTAGCAAGTACGCAGTATTTT
TRBD2	TRBJ2-3	TRBV4-3	NA	CASSQYSGGNTDTQYF	TGCGCCAGCAGCCAATATAGCGGGGGCAACACAGATACGCAGTATTTT
NA	TRBJ1-4	TRBV28	NA	CASSFPPTVEGREKLFF	TGTGCCAGCAGTTTCCCTCCGACAGTGGAGGGCCGTGAAAAACTGTTTTTT
TRBD1	TRBJ2-3	TRBV5-1	NA	CASSLMAGGTDTQYF	TGCGCCAGCAGCTTGATGGCAGGGGGTACAGATACGCAGTATTTT
NA	TRBJ1-1	TRBV5-4	NA	CASSLVQGGAEAFF	TGTGCCAGCAGCTTGGTACAGGGTGGCGCTGAAGCTTTCTTT
NA	TRBJ2-1	TRBV4-2	NA	CASSQDRVRGNEQFF	TGTGCCAGCAGCCAAGACCGGGTCCGAGGGAATGAGCAGTTCTTC
TRBD1	TRBJ2-7	TRBV6-5	NA	CASRLGTVLYEQYF	TGTGCCAGCAGATTGGGGACAGTCCTTTACGAGCAGTACTTC
TRBD1	TRBJ1-1	TRBV30	NA	CATTPRDRAGTEAFF	TGTGCCACCACCCCACGGGACAGGGCGGGCACTGAAGCTTTCTTT
NA	TRBJ1-2	TRBV19	NA	CASSMLQGVGSGYTF	TGTGCCAGTAGTATGTTACAAGGGGTCGGAAGTGGCTACACCTTC
NA	TRBJ1-3	TRBV5-4	NA	CASSLYREGSGNTIYF	TGTGCCAGCAGCTTGTACAGGGAGGGCTCTGGAAACACCATATATTTT
TRBD1	TRBJ2-1	TRBV29-1	NA	CSVPTGTGTLYEQFF	TGCAGCGTTCCGACCGGGACAGGGACTCTCTATGAGCAGTTCTTC
NA	TRBJ1-1	TRBV5-5	few	CASSLSLAVNTEAFF	TGTGCCAGCAGCCTAAGCCTAGCGGTCAACACTGAAGCTTTCTTT
TRBD1	TRBJ1-1	TRBV19	NA	CASSPNRDSTEAFF	TGTGCCAGTAGTCCCAACCGGGACAGTACTGAAGCTTTCTTT
NA	TRBJ1-6	TRBV6-5	NA	CASSYVGRANSPLHF	TGTGCCAGCAGTTACGTGGGCAGGGCTAATTCACCCCTCCACTTT
NA	TRBJ1-1	TRBV6-1	NA	CASSDRRTEAFF	TGTGCCAGCAGTGATCGGAGAACTGAAGCTTTCTTT
NA	TRBJ1-1	TRBV3-1/TRBV3-2	NA	CASSPGGTMNTEAFF	TGTGCCAGCAGTCCCGGGGGGACAATGAACACTGAAGCTTTCTTT
TRBD1	TRBJ1-2	TRBV24-1	once	CATSDPGQAFGYTF	TGTGCCACCAGTGATCCCGGACAGGCCTTTGGCTACACCTTC
TRBD1	TRBJ1-6	TRBV5-1	NA	CASSGTGVNSPLHF	TGCGCCAGCAGCGGGACAGGGGTTAATTCACCCCTCCACTTT
NA	TRBJ2-2	TRBV7-9	NA	CASRRTGAGELFF	TGTGCCAGCAGAAGGACGGGGGCCGGGGAGCTGTTTTTT
NA	TRBJ1-1	TRBV5-1	NA	CASSLGVQNTEAFF	TGCGCCAGCAGCTTGGGAGTCCAGAACACTGAAGCTTTCTTT
NA	TRBJ1-5	TRBV24-1	NA	CATSDPQRGNQPQHF	TGTGCCACCAGTGACCCACAGAGGGGGAATCAGCCCCAGCATTTT
TRBD2	TRBJ2-3	TRBV29-1	NA	CSYGRREEPDTQYF	TGCAGTTACGGCAGGCGGGAGGAGCCGGATACGCAGTATTTT
TRBD1	TRBJ1-5	TRBV2	NA	CASSRTGSNQPQHF	TGTGCCAGCAGTAGGACAGGTTCGAATCAGCCCCAGCATTTT
NA	TRBJ1-1	TRBV5-6	NA	CASSLLWGGRAEAFF	TGTGCCAGCAGCTTGCTCTGGGGGGGACGAGCTGAAGCTTTCTTT
TRBD1	TRBJ1-1	TRBV7-2	NA	CASSLDRGVNTEAFF	TGTGCCAGCAGCTTGGACAGGGGTGTGAACACTGAAGCTTTCTTT
NA	TRBJ1-1	TRBV19	NA	CASSIMAGNTEAFF	TGTGCCAGTAGTATAATGGCGGGGAACACTGAAGCTTTCTTT
NA	TRBJ1-3	TRBV10-3	NA	CAIEGQQDTIYF	TGTGCCATCGAAGGACAACAGGACACCATATATTTT
TRBD1	TRBJ2-1	TRBV6-2/TRBV6-3	NA	CASSSGTGFYNEQFF	TGTGCCAGCAGTTCTGGGACAGGGTTTTACAATGAGCAGTTCTTC
TRBD1	TRBJ1-3	TRBV30	NA	CAWSVIVGTGLSGNTIYF	TGTGCCTGGAGTGTAATTGTCGGGACAGGGTTGTCTGGAAACACCATATATTTT
TRBD2	TRBJ2-1	TRBV6-6	NA	CASSGTSGNEQFF	TGTGCCAGCAGTGGGACTAGCGGGAATGAGCAGTTCTTC
NA	TRBJ1-2	TRBV9	once	CASSVDTDNYGYTF	TGTGCCAGCAGCGTAGATACAGATAACTATGGCTACACCTTC
TRBD1	TRBJ1-4	TRBV28	NA	CASIDRASEKLFF	TGTGCCAGCATAGACAGGGCTAGCGAAAAACTGTTTTTT
TRBD1	TRBJ1-2	TRBV6-6	once	CASSYYQGASYGYTF	TGTGCCAGCAGTTACTATCAGGGGGCCAGCTATGGCTACACCTTC
NA	TRBJ1-1	TRBV10-3	NA	CASMRQDMNTEAFF	TGTGCCTCCATGAGACAGGACATGAACACTGAAGCTTTCTTT
TRBD2	TRBJ2-7	TRBV7-2	NA	CASSLLGGGAYEQYF	TGTGCCAGCAGCTTACTAGGCGGGGGGGCCTACGAGCAGTACTTC
NA	TRBJ1-6	TRBV3-1/TRBV3-2	NA	CASSHDAGRRVNSPLHF	TGTGCCAGCAGCCACGATGCGGGACGCCGAGTTAATTCACCCCTCCACTTT
TRBD2	TRBJ2-3	TRBV3-1/TRBV3-2	NA	CASSQAPGAGGNTDTQYF	TGTGCCAGCAGCCAAGCACCTGGGGCGGGGGGGAACACAGATACGCAGTATTTT